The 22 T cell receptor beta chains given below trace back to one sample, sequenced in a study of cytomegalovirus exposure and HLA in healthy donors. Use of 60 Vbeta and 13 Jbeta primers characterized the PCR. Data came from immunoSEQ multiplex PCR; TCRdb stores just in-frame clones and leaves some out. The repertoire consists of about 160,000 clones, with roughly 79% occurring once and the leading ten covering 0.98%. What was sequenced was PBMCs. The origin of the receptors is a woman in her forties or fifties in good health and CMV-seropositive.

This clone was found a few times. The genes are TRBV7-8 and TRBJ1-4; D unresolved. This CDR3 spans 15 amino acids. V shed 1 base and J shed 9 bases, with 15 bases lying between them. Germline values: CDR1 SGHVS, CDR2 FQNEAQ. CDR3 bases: TGTGCCAGCAGCTTAGGATGGAGTGATCCTAAAAAACTGTTTTTT. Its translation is CASSLGWSDPKKLFF.

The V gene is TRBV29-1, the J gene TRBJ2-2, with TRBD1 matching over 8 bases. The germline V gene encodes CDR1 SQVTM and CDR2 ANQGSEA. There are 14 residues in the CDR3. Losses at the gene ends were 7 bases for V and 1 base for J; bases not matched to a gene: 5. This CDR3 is CSAYRGRNTGELFF. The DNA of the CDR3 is TGCAGCGCCTACAGGGGGAGGAACACCGGGGAGCTGTTTTTT.

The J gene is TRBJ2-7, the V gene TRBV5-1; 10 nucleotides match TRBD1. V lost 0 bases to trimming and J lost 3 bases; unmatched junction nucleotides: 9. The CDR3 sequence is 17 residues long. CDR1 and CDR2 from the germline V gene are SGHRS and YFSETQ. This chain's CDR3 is CASSLGPPRTGGYEQYF. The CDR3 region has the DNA TGCGCCAGCAGCTTGGGGCCGCCTCGGACAGGGGGCTACGAGCAGTACTTC.

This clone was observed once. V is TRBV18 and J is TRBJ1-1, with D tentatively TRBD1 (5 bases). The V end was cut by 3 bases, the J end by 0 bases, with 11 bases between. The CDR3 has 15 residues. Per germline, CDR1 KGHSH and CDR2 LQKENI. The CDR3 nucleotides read TGTGCCAGCTCACCGGGGGGAGGGTTGAACACTGAAGCTTTCTTT. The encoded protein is CASSPGGGLNTEAFF.

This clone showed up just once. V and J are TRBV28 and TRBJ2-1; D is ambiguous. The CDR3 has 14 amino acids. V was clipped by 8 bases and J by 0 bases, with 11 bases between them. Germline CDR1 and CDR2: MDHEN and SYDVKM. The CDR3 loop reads CASCSPSSYNEQFF. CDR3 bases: TGTGCCAGCTGTAGCCCGAGCTCCTACAATGAGCAGTTCTTC.

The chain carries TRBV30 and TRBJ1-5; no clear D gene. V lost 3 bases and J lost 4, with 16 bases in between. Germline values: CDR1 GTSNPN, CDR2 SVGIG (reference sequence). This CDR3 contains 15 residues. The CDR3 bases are TGTGCCTGGAGGCCATCGCTAGGGAGTAATCAGCCCCAGCATTTT. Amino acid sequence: CAWRPSLGSNQPQHF.

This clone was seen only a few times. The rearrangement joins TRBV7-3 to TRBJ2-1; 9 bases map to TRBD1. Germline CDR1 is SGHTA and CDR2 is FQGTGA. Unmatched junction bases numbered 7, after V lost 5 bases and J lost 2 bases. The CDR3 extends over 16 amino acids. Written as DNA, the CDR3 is TGTGCCAGCAGCAAACAGGGGGCGACGACCTACAATGAGCAGTTCTTC. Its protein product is CASSKQGATTYNEQFF. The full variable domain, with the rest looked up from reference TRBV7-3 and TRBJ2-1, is GAGVSQTPSNKVTEKGKYVELRCDPISGHTALYWYRQSLGQGPEFLIYFQGTGAADDSGLPNDRFFAVRPEGSVSTLKIQRTERGDSAVYLCASSKQGATTYNEQFFGPGTRLTVL.

CDR3 amino acids: CSARQWPGAFF. CDR3 sequence (DNA): TGCAGTGCTAGACAATGGCCCGGGGCTTTCTTT. This chain uses TRBV20-1 with TRBJ1-1; D is unresolved. CDR3 size: 11 residues. Germline assignment: CDR1 DFQATT and CDR2 SNEGSKA (reference sequence). Trimming removed 2 bases from V and 11 bases from J, with 12 bases in between.

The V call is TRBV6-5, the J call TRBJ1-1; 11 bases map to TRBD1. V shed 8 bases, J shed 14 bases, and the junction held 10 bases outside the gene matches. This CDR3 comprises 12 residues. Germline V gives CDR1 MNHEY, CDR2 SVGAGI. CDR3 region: CASGLGQGAAFF. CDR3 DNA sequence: TGTGCCAGCGGACTTGGACAGGGGGCGGCGTTCTTT.

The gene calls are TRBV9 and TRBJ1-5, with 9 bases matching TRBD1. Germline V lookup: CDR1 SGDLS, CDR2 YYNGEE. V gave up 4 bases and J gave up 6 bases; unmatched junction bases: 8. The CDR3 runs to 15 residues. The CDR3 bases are TGTGCCAGCAGCCCGGGACAGGGATCGAGTCAGCCCCAGCATTTT. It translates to CASSPGQGSSQPQHF.

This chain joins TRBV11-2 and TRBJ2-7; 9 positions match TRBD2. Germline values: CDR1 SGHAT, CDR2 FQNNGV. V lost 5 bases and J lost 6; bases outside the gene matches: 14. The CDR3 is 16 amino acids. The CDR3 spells CASSRGLAQPPGEQYF. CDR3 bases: TGTGCCAGCAGCCGCGGACTAGCGCAACCCCCGGGCGAGCAGTACTTC.

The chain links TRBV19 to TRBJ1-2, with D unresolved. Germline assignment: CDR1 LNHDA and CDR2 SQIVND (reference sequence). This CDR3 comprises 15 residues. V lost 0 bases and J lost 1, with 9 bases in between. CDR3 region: CASSIDAGFNYGYTF. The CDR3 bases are TGTGCCAGTAGTATAGATGCAGGCTTTAACTATGGCTACACCTTC.

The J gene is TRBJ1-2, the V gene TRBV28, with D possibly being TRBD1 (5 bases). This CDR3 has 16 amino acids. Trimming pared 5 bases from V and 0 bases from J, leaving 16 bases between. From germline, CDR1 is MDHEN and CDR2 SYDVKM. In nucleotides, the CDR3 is TGTGCCAGCAGTGATACTAACAGGTTTACTAACTATGGCTACACCTTC. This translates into CASSDTNRFTNYGYTF.

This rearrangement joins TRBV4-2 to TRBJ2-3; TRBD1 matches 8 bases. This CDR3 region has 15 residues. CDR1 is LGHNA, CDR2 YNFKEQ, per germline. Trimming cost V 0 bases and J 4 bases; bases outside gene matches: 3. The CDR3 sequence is CASSQDGRGPDTQYF. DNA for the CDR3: TGTGCCAGCAGCCAAGATGGCAGGGGGCCAGATACGCAGTATTTT.

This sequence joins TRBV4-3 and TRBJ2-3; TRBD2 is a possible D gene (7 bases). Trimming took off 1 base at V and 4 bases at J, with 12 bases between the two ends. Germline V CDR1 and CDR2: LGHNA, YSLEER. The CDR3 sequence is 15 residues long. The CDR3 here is CASSQGGGWADTQYF. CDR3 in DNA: TGCGCCAGCAGCCAAGGGGGGGGCTGGGCAGATACGCAGTATTTT.

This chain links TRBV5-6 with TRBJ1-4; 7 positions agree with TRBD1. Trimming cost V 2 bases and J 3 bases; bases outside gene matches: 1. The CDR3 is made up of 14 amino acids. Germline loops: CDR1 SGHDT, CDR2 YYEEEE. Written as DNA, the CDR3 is TGTGCCAGCAGCTTCGGGACAGCTAATGAAAAACTGTTTTTT. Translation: CASSFGTANEKLFF.

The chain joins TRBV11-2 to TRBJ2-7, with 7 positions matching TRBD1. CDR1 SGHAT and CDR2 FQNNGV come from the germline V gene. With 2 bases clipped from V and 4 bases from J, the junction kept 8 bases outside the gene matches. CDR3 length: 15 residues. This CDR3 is CASSLTWDSQYEQYF. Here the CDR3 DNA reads TGTGCCAGCAGCTTAACTTGGGACAGTCAATACGAGCAGTACTTC.

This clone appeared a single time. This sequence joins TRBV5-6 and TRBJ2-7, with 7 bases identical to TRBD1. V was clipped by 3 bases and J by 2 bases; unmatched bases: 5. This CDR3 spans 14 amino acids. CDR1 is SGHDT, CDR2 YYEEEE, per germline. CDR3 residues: CASSWDRITYEQYF. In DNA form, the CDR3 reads TGTGCCAGCAGCTGGGACAGAATCACCTACGAGCAGTACTTC.

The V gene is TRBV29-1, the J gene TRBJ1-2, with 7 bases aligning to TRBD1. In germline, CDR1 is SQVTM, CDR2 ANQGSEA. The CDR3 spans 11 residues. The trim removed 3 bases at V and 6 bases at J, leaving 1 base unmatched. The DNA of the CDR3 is TGCAGCGTTGACAGGGGGAATGGCTACACCTTC. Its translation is CSVDRGNGYTF.

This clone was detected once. Here the CDR3 DNA reads TGCGCCAGCAGTCAATCTCCGGCAGGGGTGTACAATGAGCAGTTCTTC. Its protein is CASSQSPAGVYNEQFF. J is TRBJ2-1 and V is TRBV23-1, with a tentative D call TRBD1 (6 bases). TRBV23-1 is an ORF, and what it does is uncertain. Deletions cut 0 bases from V and 4 bases from J, with 13 bases between. The CDR3 spans 16 residues.

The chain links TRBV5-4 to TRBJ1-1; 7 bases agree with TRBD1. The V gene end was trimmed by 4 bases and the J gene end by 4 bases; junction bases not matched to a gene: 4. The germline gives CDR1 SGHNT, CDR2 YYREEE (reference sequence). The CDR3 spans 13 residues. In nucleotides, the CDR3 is TGTGCCAGCAGCCACAGGGGATCCACTGAAGCTTTCTTT. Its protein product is CASSHRGSTEAFF.

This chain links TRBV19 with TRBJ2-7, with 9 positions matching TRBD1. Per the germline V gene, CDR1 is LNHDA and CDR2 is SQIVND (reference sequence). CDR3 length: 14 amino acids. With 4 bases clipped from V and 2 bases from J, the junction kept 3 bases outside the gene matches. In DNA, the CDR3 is TGTGCCAGTAGTACCGGGACAGGGCCCTACGAGCAGTACTTC. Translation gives CASSTGTGPYEQYF.